The sequence of this TCR beta chain was determined in a study of OX40 agonist ivuxolimab in advanced cancers. About the study: Enrolled patients in dose escalation had cancers that were hepatocellular carcinoma, melanoma, renal cell or head and neck cancer. General observations from the study: The antigens recognized by the expanded peripheral T cells, that is their antigen specificity, were not determined.

As regards this clone: Antigen unknown.

Some clones are missing from TCRdb's copy, which holds only in-frame ones; the method was immunoSEQ multiplex PCR. The table lists 75,000 to 100,000 clones, around four fifths of them singletons, with around 2.7% in the top ten. The input for sequencing was CD4+ or CD8+ T cells sorted from blood, taken in a trial of the OX40 agonist ivuxolimab. This receptor was identified in an adult with an advanced solid tumor such as melanoma, head and neck, liver or kidney cancer.

The DNA for the CDR3 is TGTGCCAGCAGTCAGACACCAATGAACACTGAAGCTTTCTTT. This sequence encodes CASSQTPMNTEAFF. This rearrangement joins TRBV28 to TRBJ1-1, with no clear D. CDR3 length: 14 amino acids. V lost 5 bases and J lost 0, with 10 bases in between. Germline CDR1 reads MDHEN; CDR2 reads SYDVKM.